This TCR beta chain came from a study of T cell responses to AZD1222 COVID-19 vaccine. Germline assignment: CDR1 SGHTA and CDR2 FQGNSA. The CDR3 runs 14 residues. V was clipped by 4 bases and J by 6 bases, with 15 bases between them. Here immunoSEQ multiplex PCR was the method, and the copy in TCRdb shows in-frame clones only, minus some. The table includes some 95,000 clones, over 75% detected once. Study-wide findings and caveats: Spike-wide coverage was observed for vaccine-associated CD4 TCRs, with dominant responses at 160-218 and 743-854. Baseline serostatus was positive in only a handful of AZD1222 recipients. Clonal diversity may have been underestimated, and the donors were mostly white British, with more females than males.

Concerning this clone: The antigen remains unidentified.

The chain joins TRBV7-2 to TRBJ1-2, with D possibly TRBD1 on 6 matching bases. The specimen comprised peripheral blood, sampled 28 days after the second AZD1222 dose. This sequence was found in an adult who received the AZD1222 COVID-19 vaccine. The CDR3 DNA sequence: TGTGCCAGCAGCTCCCGGGACATTCGTAATGGCTACACCTTC. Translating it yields CASSSRDIRNGYTF.